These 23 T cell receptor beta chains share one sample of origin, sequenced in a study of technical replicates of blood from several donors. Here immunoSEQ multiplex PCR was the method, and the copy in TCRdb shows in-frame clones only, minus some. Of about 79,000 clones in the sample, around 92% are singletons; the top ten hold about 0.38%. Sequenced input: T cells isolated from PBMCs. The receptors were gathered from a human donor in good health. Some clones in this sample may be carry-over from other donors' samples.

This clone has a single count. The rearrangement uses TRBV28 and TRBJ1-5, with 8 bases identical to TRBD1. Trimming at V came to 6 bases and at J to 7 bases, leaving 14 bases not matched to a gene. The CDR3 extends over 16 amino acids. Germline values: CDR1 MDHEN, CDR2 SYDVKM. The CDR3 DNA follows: TGTGCCAGCAGAATCCAGGGGGCGCCCGTAAGACAGCCCCAGCATTTT. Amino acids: CASRIQGAPVRQPQHF.

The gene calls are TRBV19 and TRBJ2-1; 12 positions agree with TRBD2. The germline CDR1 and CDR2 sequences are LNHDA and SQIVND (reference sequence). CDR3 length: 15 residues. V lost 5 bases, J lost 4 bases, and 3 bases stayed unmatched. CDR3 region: CASSLGLAGYNEQFF. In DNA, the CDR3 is TGTGCCAGTAGTCTCGGACTAGCGGGGTACAATGAGCAGTTCTTC.

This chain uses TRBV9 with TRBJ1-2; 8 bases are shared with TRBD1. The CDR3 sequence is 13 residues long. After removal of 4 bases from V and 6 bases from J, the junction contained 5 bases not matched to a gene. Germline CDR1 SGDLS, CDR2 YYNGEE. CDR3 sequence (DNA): TGTGCCAGCAGCCCGGACAGGGAACATGGCTACACCTTC. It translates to CASSPDREHGYTF.

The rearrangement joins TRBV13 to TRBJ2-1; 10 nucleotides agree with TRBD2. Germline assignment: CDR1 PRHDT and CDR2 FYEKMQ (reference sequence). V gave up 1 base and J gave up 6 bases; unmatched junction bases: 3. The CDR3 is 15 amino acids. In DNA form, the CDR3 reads TGTGCCAGCAGCTTAGTAGCTAGCGGGAGCAATGAGCAGTTCTTC. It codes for CASSLVASGSNEQFF.

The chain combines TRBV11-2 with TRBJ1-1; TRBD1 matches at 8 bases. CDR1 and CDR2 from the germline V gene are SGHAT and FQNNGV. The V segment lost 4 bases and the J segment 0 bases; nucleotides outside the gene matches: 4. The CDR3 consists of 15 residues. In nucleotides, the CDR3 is TGTGCCAGCAGCTCTCGGACAGGGTTGAACACTGAAGCTTTCTTT. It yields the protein CASSSRTGLNTEAFF. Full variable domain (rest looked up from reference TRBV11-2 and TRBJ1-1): EAGVAQSPRYKIIEKRQSVAFWCNPISGHATLYWYQQILGQGPKLLIQFQNNGVVDDSQLPKDRFSAERLKGVDSTLKIQPAKLEDSAVYLCASSSRTGLNTEAFFGQGTRLTVV.

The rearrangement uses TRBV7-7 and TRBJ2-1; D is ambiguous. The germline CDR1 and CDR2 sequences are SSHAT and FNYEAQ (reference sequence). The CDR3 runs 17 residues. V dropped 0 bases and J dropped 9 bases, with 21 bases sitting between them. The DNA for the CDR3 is TGTGCCAGCAGCTTAGCCCGCGGAGAAGGTTTGAATCCTGAGCAGTTCTTC. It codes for CASSLARGEGLNPEQFF.

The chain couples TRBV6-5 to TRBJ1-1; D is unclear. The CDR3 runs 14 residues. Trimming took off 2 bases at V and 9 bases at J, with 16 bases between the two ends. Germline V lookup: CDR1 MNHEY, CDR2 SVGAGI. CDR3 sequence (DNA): TGTGCCAGCAGTTACCTCCGGGAGGCCTACCAAGCTTTCTTT. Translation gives CASSYLREAYQAFF.

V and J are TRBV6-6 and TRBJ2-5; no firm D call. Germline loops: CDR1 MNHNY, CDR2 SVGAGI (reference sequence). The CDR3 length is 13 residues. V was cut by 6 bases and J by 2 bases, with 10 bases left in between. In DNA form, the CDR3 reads TGTGCCAGCAGAGAGACAACTCAAGAGACCCAGTACTTC. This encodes CASRETTQETQYF.

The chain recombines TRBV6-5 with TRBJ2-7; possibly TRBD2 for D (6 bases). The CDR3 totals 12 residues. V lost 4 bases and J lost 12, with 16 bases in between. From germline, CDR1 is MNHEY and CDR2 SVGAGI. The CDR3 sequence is CASSSTSSVAYF. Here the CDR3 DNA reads TGTGCCAGCAGTTCGACTAGTTCCGTGGCGTACTTC.

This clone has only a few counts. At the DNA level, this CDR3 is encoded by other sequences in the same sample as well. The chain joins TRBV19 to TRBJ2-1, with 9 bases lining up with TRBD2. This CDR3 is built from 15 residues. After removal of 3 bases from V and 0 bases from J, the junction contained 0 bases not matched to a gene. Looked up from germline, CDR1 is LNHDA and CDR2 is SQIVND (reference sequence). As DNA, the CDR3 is TGTGCCAGTAGTATTAGCGGGAGCTCCTACAATGAGCAGTTCTTC. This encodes CASSISGSSYNEQFF.

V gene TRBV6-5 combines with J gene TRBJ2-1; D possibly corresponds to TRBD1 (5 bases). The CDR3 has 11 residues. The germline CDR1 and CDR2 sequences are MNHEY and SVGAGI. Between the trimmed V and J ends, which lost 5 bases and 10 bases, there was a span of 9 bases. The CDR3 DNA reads TGTGCCAGCAGTATACGACAGGAGCAGTTCTTC. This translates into CASSIRQEQFF.

CDR3 in amino acids: CASSLSGTGNQPQHF. For the CDR3, the DNA is TGTGCCAGCAGTTTGTCCGGGACAGGTAATCAGCCCCAGCATTTT. The genes are TRBV27 and TRBJ1-5; 8 bases agree with TRBD1. The V gene end was trimmed by 3 bases and the J gene end by 4 bases; junction bases not matched to a gene: 5. Germline V gene data show CDR1 as MNHEY and CDR2 as SMNVEV (reference sequence). The CDR3 covers 15 residues.

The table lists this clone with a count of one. CDR3 DNA: TGTGCCAGTAGTATCTACGGGGGGAACACCGGGGAGCTGTTTTTT. Its protein product is CASSIYGGNTGELFF. The chain couples TRBV19 to TRBJ2-2; D perhaps matches TRBD2 (6 bases). This CDR3 contains 15 residues. V dropped 3 bases and J dropped 1 base, with 9 bases sitting between them. Germline-derived CDR1 and CDR2 are LNHDA and SQIVND (reference sequence).

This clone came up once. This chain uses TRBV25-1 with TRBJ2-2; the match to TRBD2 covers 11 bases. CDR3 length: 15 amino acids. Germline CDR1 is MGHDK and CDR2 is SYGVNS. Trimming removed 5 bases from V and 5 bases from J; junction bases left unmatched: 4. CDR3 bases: TGTGCCAGCAGTCGACTAGCGGGAAATACCGGGGAGCTGTTTTTT. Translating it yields CASSRLAGNTGELFF.

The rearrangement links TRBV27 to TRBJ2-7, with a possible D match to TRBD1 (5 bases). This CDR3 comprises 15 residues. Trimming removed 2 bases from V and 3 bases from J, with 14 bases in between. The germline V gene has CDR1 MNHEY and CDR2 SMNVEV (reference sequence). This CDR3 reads CASSLVQGHHYEQYF. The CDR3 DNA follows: TGTGCCAGCAGTTTAGTCCAGGGTCATCACTACGAGCAGTACTTC.

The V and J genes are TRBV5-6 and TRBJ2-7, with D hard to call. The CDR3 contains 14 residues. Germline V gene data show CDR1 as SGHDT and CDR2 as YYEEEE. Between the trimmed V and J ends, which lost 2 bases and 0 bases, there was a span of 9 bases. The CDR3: CASSFPPRSYEQYF. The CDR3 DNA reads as TGTGCCAGCAGCTTCCCGCCGCGCTCCTACGAGCAGTACTTC.

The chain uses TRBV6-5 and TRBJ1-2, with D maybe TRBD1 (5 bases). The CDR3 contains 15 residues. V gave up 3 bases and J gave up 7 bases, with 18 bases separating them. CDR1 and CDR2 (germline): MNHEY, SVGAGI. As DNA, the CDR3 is TGTGCCAGCAGTTATCGGGCAGGGTTATTCGGTGGCTACACCTTC. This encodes CASSYRAGLFGGYTF.

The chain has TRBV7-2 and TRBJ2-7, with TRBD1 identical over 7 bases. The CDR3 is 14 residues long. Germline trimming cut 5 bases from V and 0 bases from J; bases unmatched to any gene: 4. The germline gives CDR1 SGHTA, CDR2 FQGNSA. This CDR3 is CASSLTGASYEQYF. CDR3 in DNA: TGTGCCAGCAGCCTTACAGGGGCCTCCTACGAGCAGTACTTC. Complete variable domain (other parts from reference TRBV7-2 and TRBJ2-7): GAGVSQSPSNKVTEKGKDVELRCDPISGHTALYWYRQSLGQGLEFLIYFQGNSAPDKSGLPSDRFSAERTGGSVSTLTIQRTQQEDSAVYLCASSLTGASYEQYFGPGTRLTVT.

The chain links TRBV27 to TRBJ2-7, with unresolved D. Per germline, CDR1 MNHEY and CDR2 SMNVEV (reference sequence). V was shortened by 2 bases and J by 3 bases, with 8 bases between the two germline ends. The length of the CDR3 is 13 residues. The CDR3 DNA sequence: TGTGCCAGCAGTTTAGGGCCGTACTACGAGCAGTACTTC. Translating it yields CASSLGPYYEQYF.

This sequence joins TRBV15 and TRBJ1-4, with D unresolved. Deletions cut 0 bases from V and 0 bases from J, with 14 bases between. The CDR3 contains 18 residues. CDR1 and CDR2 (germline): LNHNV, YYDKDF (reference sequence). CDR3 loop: CATSRDAGWIATNEKLFF. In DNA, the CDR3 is TGTGCCACCAGCAGAGATGCAGGTTGGATTGCAACTAATGAAAAACTGTTTTTT.

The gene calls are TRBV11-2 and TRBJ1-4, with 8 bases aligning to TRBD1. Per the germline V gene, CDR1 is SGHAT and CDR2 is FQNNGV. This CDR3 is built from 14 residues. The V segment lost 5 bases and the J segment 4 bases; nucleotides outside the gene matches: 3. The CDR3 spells CASSDRGFNEKLFF. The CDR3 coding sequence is TGTGCCAGCAGCGACAGGGGATTTAATGAAAAACTGTTTTTT.

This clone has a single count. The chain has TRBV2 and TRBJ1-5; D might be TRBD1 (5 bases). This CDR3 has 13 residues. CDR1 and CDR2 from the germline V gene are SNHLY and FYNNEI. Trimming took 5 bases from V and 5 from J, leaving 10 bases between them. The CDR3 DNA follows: TGTGCCAGCAGTAGACAGCCTTATCAGCCCCAGCATTTT. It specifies CASSRQPYQPQHF.

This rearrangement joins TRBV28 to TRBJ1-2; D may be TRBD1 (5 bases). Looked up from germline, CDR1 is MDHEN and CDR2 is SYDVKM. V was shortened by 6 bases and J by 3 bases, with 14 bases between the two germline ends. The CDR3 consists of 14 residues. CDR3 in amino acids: CASSPGGTYYGYTF. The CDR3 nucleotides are TGTGCCAGCAGCCCCGGGGGGACCTACTATGGCTACACCTTC.